These T cell receptor beta chains were read from a single sample in a study of TIL therapy for anti-PD-1-resistant metastatic lung cancer. Assay: immunoSEQ multiplex PCR; the TCRdb copy retains only in-frame clones and omits some. The top ten clones hold around 2.6% of a sample with about 60,000 clones, roughly 84% of them seen once. The sequencing here drew on blood, taken at baseline. These receptors originate from a person aged 25-80 years with non-small cell lung cancer. Both conserved end residues are part of each CDR3. A D gene is named only where the DNA matches it firmly. Size tells how often a clone was seen (once, few, many) or the class of an expanded clone, and some rows leave it out.

d_call j_call clone_size v_call cdr3_nt cdr3_aa
. TRBJ1-5 . TRBV6-1 TGTGCCAGCAGTGAAGCAAGGACAGCCCTTTGGCAGCCCCAGCATTTT CASSEARTALWQPQHF
TRBD2 TRBJ2-7 few TRBV6-6 TGTGCCTGCTCCGGGACTAGCTGGAACGAGCAGTACTTC CACSGTSWNEQYF
. TRBJ2-4 . TRBV12-3/TRBV12-4 TGTGCCAGCAGTTTAGCCTCGGGTATTCAGTACTTC CASSLASGIQYF
. TRBJ2-1 . TRBV2 TGTGCCAGCAGCGAGCGGAGGGCCTACAATGAGCAGTTCTTC CASSERRAYNEQFF
. TRBJ2-3 . TRBV5-4 TGTGCCAGCAGCTTGACCACAGATACGCAGTATTTT CASSLTTDTQYF
TRBD1 TRBJ1-3 few TRBV10-2 TGCGCCAGCAGTGAACAGGGGTGGACGGGAAACACCATATATTTT CASSEQGWTGNTIYF
. TRBJ2-1 . TRBV27 TGTGCCAGCAGTCCCCCCAGGGGTAACAATGATGAGCAGTTCTTC CASSPPRGNNDEQFF
TRBD1 TRBJ1-1 few TRBV19 TGTGCCAGTAGTACCTGGACAGGTCCGAACACTGAAGCTTTCTTT CASSTWTGPNTEAFF
TRBD2 TRBJ2-7 . TRBV3-1/TRBV3-2 TGTGCCAGCAGCCTGACTAGCGGGGGTTACGAGCAGTACTTC CASSLTSGGYEQYF
TRBD1 TRBJ1-5 . TRBV6-5 TGTGCCAGCACCGTGATACAGGGGGCGTGGGAGCCCCAGCATTTT CASTVIQGAWEPQHF
. TRBJ2-7 . TRBV27 TGTGCCAGCAGTTTGAACCGGGACAAATCATACTCCTACGAGCAGTACTTC CASSLNRDKSYSYEQYF